This TCR beta chain came from a study of blood T cell repertoires in COVID-19 (dated by TCRdb to the early 2020s). For the study in its entirety: Samples covering the acute and convalescent phases of COVID-19 were provided by collaborators in the United States, Italy and Spain. Samples were obtained from the ongoing ImmuneRACE study (first 160 participants) and from some 1,200 subjects provided by 6 global collaborators. The prospective study material was composed of cDNA or gDNA derived from T cells, B-cell-depleted T cells, or PBMCs. The repertoires were released in a freely available public database meant as a resource for research on the immune response to SARS-CoV-2. Deeply sampled blood TCRbeta repertoires from subjects exposed to, actively infected with, or recovered from COVID-19 were included in the dataset. Sample metadata almost always included a de-identified subject ID, COVID-19 status, age in years and sex. HLA class I and class II types, where available, came from metadata supplied by the sample provider rather than from assay-based typing.

TCRbeta CDR3 regions were amplified from genomic DNA using the immunoSEQ Assay, a bias-controlled multiplex PCR. For the original study's pipeline: Nucleated cell counts per sample were estimated from amplification of reference gene primers within the assay. Sequence reads were collapsed and filtered to measure the absolute abundance of every unique TCRbeta CDR3 rearrangement. For each sample, productive Simpson clonality was calculated as the square root of Simpson's diversity index over productive rearrangements. TCRdb mirrors the immuneACCESS table, restricted to in-frame sequences. Some clones are absent from its copies; in checked studies, under half trace to an unresolved V gene, and the reason for the others is unknown. That table furnishes V, J and clone size, whereas the DNA furnished D and trimming. The sample includes more than 100,000 clones, with roughly 84% observed a single time. Of the sample, 6.2% is held by the ten largest clones.

About this clone itself: Its antigen is unknown. One end of the junction does not line up with germline, which may come from a read error.

Study-wide findings and limitations: Clinical and demographic metadata were provided uncurated, with the amount varying by source and participant.

Measured from the cysteine to the phenylalanine, the CDR3 is 14 residues long. CDR3 DNA is the only sequence kept; it has 42 bases, read in frame from the first base. The CDR1 and CDR2 encoded by the germline V gene (reference sequence) are LNHNV and YYDKDF. The collaborating institutions used their own protocols to collect whole blood in K2EDTA tubes. For TCRbeta analysis, collaborators shipped samples in one of three forms: frozen whole blood, isolated PBMCs, or DNA extracted from either of those sample types. The V gene is TRBV15 and the J gene is TRBJ2-1, with 10 central nucleotides matching TRBD2. The TCR originated in a human donor in a cohort sampled during active COVID-19. The sequenced material came from peripheral blood. For the CDR3, the sequence is CATSRDKRGGLRVF. The DNA sequence follows: TGTGCCACCAGCAGAGATAAGCGGGGGGGACTTCGGGTCTTC.